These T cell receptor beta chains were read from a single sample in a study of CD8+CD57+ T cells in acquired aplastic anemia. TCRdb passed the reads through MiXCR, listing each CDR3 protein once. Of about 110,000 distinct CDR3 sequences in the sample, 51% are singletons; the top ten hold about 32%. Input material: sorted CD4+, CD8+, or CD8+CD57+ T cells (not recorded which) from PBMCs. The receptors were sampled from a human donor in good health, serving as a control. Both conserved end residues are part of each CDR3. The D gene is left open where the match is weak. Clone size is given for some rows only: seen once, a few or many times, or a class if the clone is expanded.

CDR3: CASSTRTGNQETQYF
DNA: TGTGCCAGCAGCACCAGGACAGGGAACCAAGAGACCCAGTACTTC
V: TRBV12-3/TRBV12-4
size: many
D: TRBD1
J: TRBJ2-5

CDR3: CASSYPPGQGSYNEQFF
DNA: TGTGCCAGCAGTTACCCACCGGGACAGGGGTCCTACAATGAGCAGTTCTTC
V: TRBV6-2/TRBV6-3
size: few
D: TRBD1
J: TRBJ2-1

CDR3: CASTPGGVETQYF
DNA: TGTGCCAGCACTCCAGGGGGGGTGGAGACCCAGTACTTC
V: TRBV6-2/TRBV6-3
size: few
D: .
J: TRBJ2-5

CDR3: CASSMGQGSPDTQYF
DNA: TGTGCCAGCAGCATGGGACAGGGGAGCCCAGATACGCAGTATTTT
V: TRBV2
size: .
D: TRBD1
J: TRBJ2-3

CDR3: CASSVARTDTQYF
DNA: TGTGCCAGCAGCGTCGCCCGCACAGATACGCAGTATTTT
V: TRBV9
size: .
D: .
J: TRBJ2-3

CDR3: CASSPGQLSTDTQYF
DNA: TGTGCCAGTAGTCCGGGACAGCTTAGCACAGATACGCAGTATTTT
V: TRBV19
size: .
D: TRBD1
J: TRBJ2-3

CDR3: CASSYSFRGPVYEQYF
DNA: TGTGCCAGCAGTTACTCTTTTCGGGGACCGGTGTACGAGCAGTACTTC
V: TRBV6-5
size: many
D: .
J: TRBJ2-7

CDR3: CASVVADYGYTF
DNA: TGTGCCAGCGTCGTGGCTGATTATGGCTACACCTTC
V: TRBV2
size: medium-sized
D: .
J: TRBJ1-2

CDR3: CSLAGLNYEQYF
DNA: TGCAGCTTAGCTGGACTGAACTACGAGCAGTACTTC
V: TRBV29-1
size: once
D: .
J: TRBJ2-7

CDR3: CASSLGQGASRETQYF
DNA: TGTGCCAGCAGCTTGGGACAGGGGGCGTCCCGGGAGACCCAGTACTTC
V: TRBV2
size: once
D: TRBD1
J: TRBJ2-5

CDR3: CASSQDRDLGYSYGYTF
DNA: TGCGCCAGCAGCCAAGATAGGGACCTAGGATACTCCTATGGCTACACCTTC
V: TRBV4-3
size: many
D: .
J: TRBJ1-2

CDR3: CATSRDQGTYEQYF
DNA: TGTGCCACCAGCAGAGATCAGGGTACCTACGAGCAGTACTTC
V: TRBV15
size: .
D: .
J: TRBJ2-7

CDR3: CASSHDGISYEQYF
DNA: TGCGCCAGCAGCCACGACGGGATCTCCTACGAGCAGTACTTC
V: TRBV5-1
size: many
D: .
J: TRBJ2-7

CDR3: CASSLFSGDTYEQYF
DNA: TGTGCCAGCAGCTTGTTTAGCGGCGATACCTACGAGCAGTACTTC
V: TRBV7-2
size: .
D: .
J: TRBJ2-7

CDR3: CASSGGEGGDTIYF
DNA: TGTGCCAGCAGTGGAGGAGAAGGGGGAGACACCATATATTTT
V: TRBV6-2/TRBV6-3
size: .
D: .
J: TRBJ1-3

CDR3: CSVVWTGTTYEQYF
DNA: TGCAGCGTTGTATGGACAGGGACCACCTACGAGCAGTACTTC
V: TRBV29-1
size: .
D: TRBD1
J: TRBJ2-7

CDR3: CASSQEKRGSYEQYF
DNA: TGCGCCAGCAGCCAAGAGAAGCGGGGTTCCTACGAGCAGTACTTC
V: TRBV4-3
size: many
D: TRBD2
J: TRBJ2-7

CDR3: CAWSFTGFTGELFF
DNA: TGTGCCTGGAGTTTCACAGGGTTCACCGGGGAGCTGTTTTTT
V: TRBV30
size: .
D: .
J: TRBJ2-2

CDR3: CATSRGTGGIAGNTIYF
DNA: TGTGCCACCAGCAGAGGGACAGGGGGAATTGCTGGAAACACCATATATTTT
V: TRBV15
size: many
D: TRBD1
J: TRBJ1-3

CDR3: CAWGLAEFGQFF
DNA: TGTGCCTGGGGACTAGCAGAGTTTGGGCAGTTCTTC
V: TRBV30
size: many
D: TRBD2
J: TRBJ2-1

CDR3: CAWTGGNTGELFF
DNA: TGTGCCTGGACGGGAGGAAACACCGGGGAGCTGTTTTTT
V: TRBV30
size: .
D: TRBD2
J: TRBJ2-2

CDR3: CASSPDGGSSYEQYF
DNA: TGCGCCAGCAGCCCGGACGGCGGGAGCTCCTACGAGCAGTACTTC
V: TRBV5-1
size: .
D: TRBD2
J: TRBJ2-7

CDR3: CASSYGRDNSPPHF
DNA: TGCGCCAGCAGCTACGGGCGGGATAATTCACCCCCCCACTTT
V: TRBV5-1
size: .
D: .
J: TRBJ1-6

CDR3: CSGTHGGGTDTQYF
DNA: TGCAGCGGGACCCACGGAGGGGGCACAGATACGCAGTATTTT
V: TRBV29-1
size: .
D: .
J: TRBJ2-3

CDR3: CASSPLFSSGGTDTQYF
DNA: TGCGCCAGCAGCCCGCTCTTTAGTAGCGGGGGTACAGATACGCAGTATTTT
V: TRBV5-1
size: .
D: TRBD2
J: TRBJ2-3

CDR3: CASSYSASGPLHF
DNA: TGTGCCAGCAGTTACTCGGCCAGCGGGCCCCTCCACTTT
V: TRBV6-5
size: many
D: .
J: TRBJ1-6

CDR3: CASSPEYSPLHF
DNA: TGTGCCAGCAGCCCGGAGTATTCACCCCTCCACTTT
V: TRBV7-8
size: .
D: .
J: TRBJ1-6

CDR3: CSVEDQGSF
DNA: TGCAGCGTTGAAGATCAGGGCAGCTTC
V: TRBV29-1
size: .
D: .
J: TRBJ2-1

CDR3: CSARAEQGDTEAFF
DNA: TGCAGTGCTAGAGCGGAGCAGGGTGACACTGAAGCTTTCTTT
V: TRBV20-1
size: many
D: .
J: TRBJ1-1

CDR3: CSVVEGDTYEQYF
DNA: TGCAGCGTCGTCGAGGGGGATACCTACGAGCAGTACTTC
V: TRBV29-1
size: .
D: .
J: TRBJ2-7

CDR3: CATSRNLRTGRAYGQYF
DNA: TGTGCCACCAGCAGAAACCTGCGGACAGGGAGAGCTTACGGGCAGTACTTC
V: TRBV15
size: .
D: TRBD1
J: TRBJ2-7

CDR3: CASSHSTGVAFF
DNA: TGCGCCAGCAGCCACTCGACAGGGGTTGCTTTCTTT
V: TRBV4-3
size: .
D: TRBD1
J: TRBJ1-1

CDR3: CASSGTRAPYEQYF
DNA: TGTGCCAGCAGCGGCACCCGGGCCCCCTACGAGCAGTACTTC
V: TRBV7-8
size: .
D: .
J: TRBJ2-7

CDR3: CASSLSAQETQYF
DNA: TGTGCCAGCAGTTTATCGGCTCAAGAGACCCAGTACTTC
V: TRBV27
size: many
D: .
J: TRBJ2-5

CDR3: CASRGSSYEQYF
DNA: TGTGCCAGCAGGGGAAGCTCCTACGAGCAGTACTTC
V: TRBV2
size: .
D: .
J: TRBJ2-7

CDR3: CASRLAGEETQYF
DNA: TGTGCCAGCAGACTAGCGGGGGAAGAGACCCAGTACTTC
V: TRBV6-5
size: many
D: TRBD2
J: TRBJ2-5

CDR3: CATRGENTGELFF
DNA: TGTGCCACCAGAGGAGAGAACACCGGGGAGCTGTTTTTT
V: TRBV10-3
size: .
D: .
J: TRBJ2-2

CDR3: CASSHEGVNYGYTF
DNA: TGCGCCAGCAGCCACGAGGGCGTTAACTATGGCTACACCTTC
V: TRBV4-3
size: many
D: .
J: TRBJ1-2

CDR3: CATSDIDKLYGYTF
DNA: TGTGCCACCAGTGACATAGACAAACTCTATGGCTACACCTTC
V: TRBV24-1
size: .
D: .
J: TRBJ1-2

CDR3: CATSRDLSDTQYF
DNA: TGTGCCACCAGCAGAGATTTGTCAGATACGCAGTATTTT
V: TRBV15
size: few
D: .
J: TRBJ2-3

CDR3: CASSLMGGATYEQYF
DNA: TGTGCCAGCAGCTTAATGGGGGGGGCCACCTACGAGCAGTACTTC
V: TRBV7-3
size: .
D: .
J: TRBJ2-7

CDR3: CAISRNSYEQYF
DNA: TGTGCCATCAGCAGGAATTCGTACGAGCAGTACTTC
V: TRBV10-2
size: .
D: .
J: TRBJ2-7

CDR3: CASSGDRGTEAFF
DNA: TGTGCCAGCAGCGGTGACAGGGGTACTGAAGCTTTCTTT
V: TRBV5-4
size: many
D: TRBD1
J: TRBJ1-1

CDR3: CSVLLGGTEAFF
DNA: TGCAGCGTTCTACTGGGGGGCACTGAAGCTTTCTTT
V: TRBV29-1
size: many
D: .
J: TRBJ1-1

CDR3: CASRLGTGGLETQYF
DNA: TGTGCCAGCAGACTCGGGACAGGGGGCCTTGAGACCCAGTACTTC
V: TRBV2
size: .
D: TRBD1
J: TRBJ2-5

CDR3: CASSRLSGINEKLFF
DNA: TGTGCCAGCAGTCGATTATCGGGGATTAATGAAAAACTGTTTTTT
V: TRBV27
size: .
D: .
J: TRBJ1-4

CDR3: CASSQDGRGYGYTF
DNA: TGCGCCAGCAGCCAAGATGGTCGGGGATATGGCTACACCTTC
V: TRBV4-3
size: .
D: .
J: TRBJ1-2

CDR3: CARPLAGTGLSGANVLTF
DNA: TGCGCCAGGCCTCTAGCCGGGACAGGCCTCTCTGGGGCCAACGTCCTGACTTTC
V: TRBV5-1
size: few
D: TRBD1
J: TRBJ2-6

CDR3: CASSPRSYNEQFF
DNA: TGTGCCAGCAGCCCCCGTTCCTACAATGAGCAGTTCTTC
V: TRBV5-4
size: many
D: .
J: TRBJ2-1

CDR3: CSAFSLSSTDTQYF
DNA: TGCAGTGCTTTCTCATTGTCGAGCACAGATACGCAGTATTTT
V: TRBV20-1
size: .
D: .
J: TRBJ2-3

CDR3: CASSSLRRGYTF
DNA: TGTGCCAGCAGTTCTCTGAGACGTGGCTACACCTTC
V: TRBV12-3/TRBV12-4
size: .
D: .
J: TRBJ1-2

CDR3: CASSIRGTGAPEAFF
DNA: TGTGCCAGCAGTATCCGAGGGACAGGGGCACCTGAAGCTTTCTTT
V: TRBV25-1
size: few
D: TRBD1
J: TRBJ1-1